This is a list of T cell receptor beta chains from one sample in a study of T cells after posttransplantation cyclophosphamide. The method was immunoSEQ multiplex PCR; TCRdb's version includes in-frame clones alone and lacks a portion of them. The sample holds 15,000 to 20,000 clones; about 82% are singletons and the top ten take 2.8%. Here the sequenced sample was PBMCs, taken just under 450 days after allogeneic stem cell transplant with calcineurin inhibitor and methotrexate. These receptors originate from a male patient aged 30 to 39 who received an allogeneic stem cell transplant from an unrelated donor, was CMV-positive, and had acute and chronic GVHD. The graft donor may have contributed some T cells. Each CDR3 is given with its conserved first and last residue. D genes are given only for firm matches. Rows give clone size only sometimes, using once, few, many, or a class for an expanded clone.

v_call	j_call	d_call	clone_size	cdr3_nt	cdr3_aa
TRBV28	TRBJ1-1	NA	few	TGTGCCAGCAGCCCACCCCCGGGTAACACTGAAGCTTTCTTT	CASSPPPGNTEAFF
TRBV5-6	TRBJ2-1	NA	NA	TGTGCCAGCAGCGGCGGCAATGAGCAGTTCTTC	CASSGGNEQFF
TRBV10-3	TRBJ1-2	NA	few	TGTGCCATCAGCAGCGGATATGGCTACACCTTC	CAISSGYGYTF
TRBV5-1	TRBJ2-3	NA	once	TGCGCCAGCAGCTCATACCGGGACCTAGGGGGTACGCAGTATTTT	CASSSYRDLGGTQYF
TRBV29-1	TRBJ2-1	NA	NA	TGCAGCGTAGACCAACTAGCTTCTAGCTCCTACAATGAGCAGTTCTTC	CSVDQLASSSYNEQFF
TRBV5-4	TRBJ2-1	NA	NA	TGTGCCAGCAGCCGCCAGTTGGAGCAGTTCTTC	CASSRQLEQFF
TRBV4-2	TRBJ2-1	TRBD2	NA	TGTGCCAGCAGCCAAGAGGTTGGGACTAGCCCCTACAATGAGCAGTTCTTC	CASSQEVGTSPYNEQFF
TRBV28	TRBJ2-7	TRBD1	NA	TGTGCCAGCAGTCCGGGACAGCCACTCTCCTACGAGCAGTACTTC	CASSPGQPLSYEQYF
TRBV4-2	TRBJ1-5	NA	NA	TGTGCCAGCAGCCAAGGGGTTCCGGGGGGCAATCAGCCCCAGCATTTT	CASSQGVPGGNQPQHF
TRBV4-1	TRBJ1-2	TRBD1	NA	TGCGCCAGCAGCCCTCACTTGGACAGGGCGTTAGATGGCTACACCTTC	CASSPHLDRALDGYTF
TRBV9	TRBJ2-7	NA	NA	TGTGCCAGCGGCGTAGGTCAGGGGAACTACGAGCAGTACTTC	CASGVGQGNYEQYF
TRBV28	TRBJ2-1	TRBD1	once	TGTGCCAGCAGTACGCCAGCGGGACAGGGCTACAATGAGCAGTTCTTC	CASSTPAGQGYNEQFF
TRBV21-1	TRBJ1-3	NA	few	TGTGCCAGCAGCAAAGCACTCCGCTCTGGAAACACCATATATTTT	CASSKALRSGNTIYF
TRBV5-1	TRBJ2-3	NA	once	TGCGCCAGCAGCTTGGAGTACGGTGGCACAGATACGCAGTATTTT	CASSLEYGGTDTQYF
TRBV4-1	TRBJ1-4	NA	NA	TGCGCCAGCAGCCAAGCCGCGGGGGTCGGTAATGAAAAACTGTTTTTT	CASSQAAGVGNEKLFF
TRBV9	TRBJ1-2	NA	NA	TGTGCCAGCAGCCAGGGGTCAGTCAACTATGGCTACACCTTC	CASSQGSVNYGYTF
TRBV6-1	TRBJ1-4	TRBD1	NA	TGTGCCAGCAGTGCGGACAGGGTGAGGGAAAAACTGTTTTTT	CASSADRVREKLFF
TRBV28	TRBJ2-5	NA	few	TGTGCCAGCAGTTTGGTGTACCGGGAGACCCAGTACTTC	CASSLVYRETQYF
TRBV19	TRBJ2-1	TRBD2	NA	TGTGCCAGTAGTTCGCCGGGACTAGCGGGGGGGCGTCGAAGGAATGAGCAGTTCTTC	CASSSPGLAGGRRRNEQFF
TRBV2	TRBJ1-3	TRBD1	NA	TGTGCCAGCAGGGGGACAGGGGGAGGAAACACCATATATTTT	CASRGTGGGNTIYF
TRBV5-1	TRBJ1-3	NA	few	TGCGCCAGCAGCTTGACGCTGAGCTCTGGAAACACCATATATTTT	CASSLTLSSGNTIYF
TRBV2	TRBJ2-2	TRBD2	NA	TGTGCCAGCAGAATACGACTAGCGGGCACCGGGGAGCTGTTTTTT	CASRIRLAGTGELFF
TRBV19	TRBJ1-2	NA	NA	TGTGCCAGTAGTCCAACTCCATCCCCCGATGGCTACACCTTC	CASSPTPSPDGYTF